This is a list of T cell receptor beta chains from one sample in a study of blood T cell repertoires in COVID-19. This table comes from immunoSEQ multiplex PCR, and its TCRdb copy is limited to in-frame clones, with some not included. In the table there are 310,000 or so clones, around 89% of which are singletons. Sample: PBMCs or T cells enriched from blood (not recorded which). The origin of the receptors is a woman aged 40 to 50 who had recovered from COVID-19. CDR3s include the opening cysteine and the closing phenylalanine or tryptophan. The D gene is left open where the match is weak. Clone size is stated in some rows and not others, as once, few, many or a class when expanded.

DNA: TGTGCCAGCAGTTCCGGGACAGGGGGCGAGGAAAAACTGTTTTTT; CDR3: CASSSGTGGEEKLFF; V: TRBV7-6; J: TRBJ1-4; D: TRBD1; size: -
DNA: TGTGCCAGCAGCTCCACGGAGGCGGTTGAAAAACTGTTTTTT; CDR3: CASSSTEAVEKLFF; V: TRBV7-9; J: TRBJ1-4; D: -; size: -
DNA: TGTGCCAGTAGTATACGGCGGGGGGTAACCTACGAGCAGTACTTC; CDR3: CASSIRRGVTYEQYF; V: TRBV19; J: TRBJ2-7; D: TRBD2; size: once
DNA: TGTGCCAGCAGTTCGGGACAGGTCGTTCTCGGGTCTGGAAACACCATATATTTT; CDR3: CASSSGQVVLGSGNTIYF; V: TRBV11-2; J: TRBJ1-3; D: TRBD1; size: -
DNA: TGTGCCAGCAGTCCCCCGGGGAGTCGTAAAGCTTTCTTT; CDR3: CASSPPGSRKAFF; V: TRBV28; J: TRBJ1-1; D: -; size: -
DNA: TGTGCCAGTAGTATCAAAGGGGGTCCCTACGAGCAGTACTTC; CDR3: CASSIKGGPYEQYF; V: TRBV19; J: TRBJ2-7; D: -; size: -
DNA: TGTGCCAGCAGTCAAAACCCCGGGGGGAGCAATCAGCCCCAGCATTTT; CDR3: CASSQNPGGSNQPQHF; V: TRBV3-1/TRBV3-2; J: TRBJ1-5; D: -; size: -
DNA: TGCGCCAGCAGCTTGGACCCAGGGGTTGGCTACACCTTC; CDR3: CASSLDPGVGYTF; V: TRBV5-1; J: TRBJ1-2; D: -; size: -
DNA: TGTGCCAGCAGCCACGAATCACTTCACTTC; CDR3: CASSHESLHF; V: TRBV6-5; J: TRBJ1-2; D: -; size: -
DNA: TGTGCCAGCAAGGAGGGTGGTCAGCCCCAGCATTTT; CDR3: CASKEGGQPQHF; V: TRBV6-5; J: TRBJ1-5; D: -; size: few
DNA: TGTGCCAGCAGCCTAGCGGGGTCCTACAATGAGCAGTTCTTC; CDR3: CASSLAGSYNEQFF; V: TRBV5-4; J: TRBJ2-1; D: TRBD2; size: few
DNA: TGTGCCAGCAGTTTCTCGGATGGAGTGGAGACCCAGTACTTC; CDR3: CASSFSDGVETQYF; V: TRBV27; J: TRBJ2-5; D: -; size: -
DNA: TGTGCCAGCAGTTCTCGACTGTTAGCTAACTATGGCTACACCTTC; CDR3: CASSSRLLANYGYTF; V: TRBV6-5; J: TRBJ1-2; D: -; size: -
DNA: TGTGCCAGCAGTTTAAGGGGACAAGGCTACACCTTC; CDR3: CASSLRGQGYTF; V: TRBV12-3/TRBV12-4; J: TRBJ1-2; D: -; size: -
DNA: TGCGCCAGCAGCCAAGTTACTAGCGGGACAGCTGGGGCCAACGTCCTGACTTTC; CDR3: CASSQVTSGTAGANVLTF; V: TRBV4-3; J: TRBJ2-6; D: TRBD2; size: -
DNA: TGTGCCAGCAGGGGACAGGGGGGCAGGGGAGAGCAGTACTTC; CDR3: CASRGQGGRGEQYF; V: TRBV9; J: TRBJ2-7; D: TRBD1; size: -
DNA: TGTGCCAGCAGGCTGTCCGGGACAGGGGGCACAGATACGCAGTATTTT; CDR3: CASRLSGTGGTDTQYF; V: TRBV27; J: TRBJ2-3; D: TRBD1; size: -
DNA: TGTGCCAGCAGTGAAGCGAGGCGGGGCACTGAAGCTTTCTTT; CDR3: CASSEARRGTEAFF; V: TRBV2; J: TRBJ1-1; D: -; size: -
DNA: TGTGCCAGCAGTTTGGGACAGTTCTATGGCTACACCTTC; CDR3: CASSLGQFYGYTF; V: TRBV27; J: TRBJ1-2; D: TRBD1; size: -
DNA: TGTGCCAGCAGTTACTCGTTAGGTGCAGGGACCTACGAGCAGTACTTC; CDR3: CASSYSLGAGTYEQYF; V: TRBV6-2/TRBV6-3; J: TRBJ2-7; D: -; size: -
DNA: TGTGCCAGCTCACCAGGGACGGGAGGCCTCTACGAGCAGTACTTC; CDR3: CASSPGTGGLYEQYF; V: TRBV18; J: TRBJ2-7; D: TRBD2; size: -
DNA: TGCGCCAGCAGCCGGGCGGGGAGCTCCTACAATGAGCAGTTCTTC; CDR3: CASSRAGSSYNEQFF; V: TRBV5-1; J: TRBJ2-1; D: -; size: -
DNA: TGTGCCAGCAGCGTAGGGCTAGCGGAAGGGCCTAATGAAAAACTGTTTTTT; CDR3: CASSVGLAEGPNEKLFF; V: TRBV9; J: TRBJ1-4; D: -; size: -
DNA: TGTGCCAGTACCCCAACAGGGACGGGAAACACCATATATTTT; CDR3: CASTPTGTGNTIYF; V: TRBV19; J: TRBJ1-3; D: -; size: once
DNA: TGCGCCAGCAGCTTGGGGTATGGAGCCGGGGAATCTGGAAACACCATATATTTT; CDR3: CASSLGYGAGESGNTIYF; V: TRBV5-1; J: TRBJ1-3; D: -; size: -
DNA: TGTGCCAGCAGCCCCGGGACTAGCGGCTACAATGAGCAGTTCTTC; CDR3: CASSPGTSGYNEQFF; V: TRBV7-2; J: TRBJ2-1; D: TRBD2; size: few
DNA: TGTGCCAGCTCACCAAGTGCGTCTAGCGGGGGCCGAAGCCCCTACGAGCAGTACTTC; CDR3: CASSPSASSGGRSPYEQYF; V: TRBV18; J: TRBJ2-7; D: TRBD2; size: once
DNA: TGCGCCAGCAGCCCGAGGACTGACGGTGAAAAACTGTTTTTT; CDR3: CASSPRTDGEKLFF; V: TRBV4-3; J: TRBJ1-4; D: -; size: -
DNA: TGTGCCAGCAGCCAGATTACAGGGGCCCCGAACACCGGGGAGCTGTTTTTT; CDR3: CASSQITGAPNTGELFF; V: TRBV14; J: TRBJ2-2; D: TRBD1; size: once
DNA: TGTGCCAGCTCACCACAAGGAGGGACCTACGAGCAGTACTTC; CDR3: CASSPQGGTYEQYF; V: TRBV18; J: TRBJ2-7; D: -; size: -
DNA: TGTGCCAGCAGTTATGGGACTAGCGGGGGGACCGGGGAGCTGTTTTTT; CDR3: CASSYGTSGGTGELFF; V: TRBV6-5; J: TRBJ2-2; D: TRBD2; size: -
DNA: TGCGCCAGCAGCCAAGAGACTAGCGGTCCTTCCGAGCAGTACTTC; CDR3: CASSQETSGPSEQYF; V: TRBV4-3; J: TRBJ2-7; D: TRBD2; size: -
DNA: TGTGCCAGCAGCCCGACTAGCGGGAGTCCGATTTCCTACAATGAGCAGTTCTTC; CDR3: CASSPTSGSPISYNEQFF; V: TRBV3-1/TRBV3-2; J: TRBJ2-1; D: TRBD2; size: -
DNA: TGTGCCAGTAGTCCCCATGGAGGTACTGAAGCTTTCTTT; CDR3: CASSPHGGTEAFF; V: TRBV19; J: TRBJ1-1; D: -; size: -
DNA: TGCGCCAGCAGTCAATTTAACCAGCGGGCAACTAATGAAAAACTGTTTTTT; CDR3: CASSQFNQRATNEKLFF; V: TRBV23-1; J: TRBJ1-4; D: -; size: -
DNA: TGTGCCAGCAGTTTTCAGGGTGCAACTAATGAAAAACTGTTTTTT; CDR3: CASSFQGATNEKLFF; V: TRBV28; J: TRBJ1-4; D: -; size: once
DNA: TGTGCCAGCAGCCCCTCGGGGAACTATGGCTACACCTTC; CDR3: CASSPSGNYGYTF; V: TRBV7-2; J: TRBJ1-2; D: -; size: -
DNA: TGCAGTGCTAGAAGGGGGAATGAGCAGTTCTTC; CDR3: CSARRGNEQFF; V: TRBV20-1; J: TRBJ2-1; D: -; size: -
DNA: TGTGCCAGTAGTATTTGGCAGGGGAGCACTGAAGCTTTCTTT; CDR3: CASSIWQGSTEAFF; V: TRBV19; J: TRBJ1-1; D: -; size: -
DNA: TGTGCCAGCTCACCACCAGGCGGGCTTATCCCCGTGGGGGCTTTCTTT; CDR3: CASSPPGGLIPVGAFF; V: TRBV18; J: TRBJ1-1; D: -; size: -
DNA: TGTGCCAGCAGCCCCCGGGCAGGGAAGTACGAGCAGTACTTC; CDR3: CASSPRAGKYEQYF; V: TRBV7-2; J: TRBJ2-7; D: -; size: -
DNA: TGTGCCAGCAGCTTGACAACAGGGGGCCCCCCAAAATACGAGCAGTACTTC; CDR3: CASSLTTGGPPKYEQYF; V: TRBV5-6; J: TRBJ2-7; D: TRBD1; size: -
DNA: TGCGCCAGCAGCTTGGCCGGAGGGGATGACGAGCAGTACTTC; CDR3: CASSLAGGDDEQYF; V: TRBV5-1; J: TRBJ2-7; D: -; size: -
DNA: TGTGCCAGCAGTTTTAGCGGGGGACCCTACGAGCAGTACTTC; CDR3: CASSFSGGPYEQYF; V: TRBV6-2/TRBV6-3; J: TRBJ2-7; D: TRBD2; size: -
DNA: TGTGCCAGCAGTCTAAATACAGGGGGCACCGGGGAGCTGTTTTTT; CDR3: CASSLNTGGTGELFF; V: TRBV2; J: TRBJ2-2; D: TRBD1; size: -
DNA: TGTGCCAGCAGCTTGGGTGGGGAGTTTCAAGAGACCCAGTACTTC; CDR3: CASSLGGEFQETQYF; V: TRBV7-9; J: TRBJ2-5; D: -; size: -
DNA: TGTGCCAGCAGAGAGACAGGGGCGGCTAGCGGGAGCTACAATGAGCAGTTCTTC; CDR3: CASRETGAASGSYNEQFF; V: TRBV28; J: TRBJ2-1; D: TRBD2; size: -
DNA: TGTGCCATCAGTGAGTCAAGGAGTGGCAATCAGCCCCAGCATTTT; CDR3: CAISESRSGNQPQHF; V: TRBV10-3; J: TRBJ1-5; D: -; size: -
DNA: TGTGCCAGCAGCAAAGGGATAGCGGTGAGCGAGACCCAGTACTTC; CDR3: CASSKGIAVSETQYF; V: TRBV21-1; J: TRBJ2-5; D: -; size: -
DNA: TGTGCCAGCTCACTTCCAGGGGGCAATCAGCCCCAGCATTTT; CDR3: CASSLPGGNQPQHF; V: TRBV18; J: TRBJ1-5; D: -; size: -
DNA: TGTGCCAGTAGTATTGGCAGGGACAATGAGCAGTTCTTC; CDR3: CASSIGRDNEQFF; V: TRBV19; J: TRBJ2-1; D: -; size: -
DNA: TGTGCCAGCAGCCCTAGGGGAGGGTCGTCCTATGGCTACACCTTC; CDR3: CASSPRGGSSYGYTF; V: TRBV7-9; J: TRBJ1-2; D: -; size: -
DNA: TGTGCCAGCAGTTTGCGGGTTTTGTCTACCGGGGAGCTGTTTTTT; CDR3: CASSLRVLSTGELFF; V: TRBV27; J: TRBJ2-2; D: -; size: -
DNA: TGTGCCAGCAGCTCCCGCCTGGGCGGGAGTATCTACAATGAGCAGTTCTTC; CDR3: CASSSRLGGSIYNEQFF; V: TRBV11-2; J: TRBJ2-1; D: TRBD2; size: -
DNA: TGTGCCACCGGGGAGGATATCACTGAAGCTTTCTTT; CDR3: CATGEDITEAFF; V: TRBV24-1; J: TRBJ1-1; D: -; size: -
DNA: TGTGCCATCGGGAGGACTAGCGGTCTTCACGAGCAGTACTTC; CDR3: CAIGRTSGLHEQYF; V: TRBV10-3; J: TRBJ2-7; D: TRBD2; size: -
DNA: TGCGCCAGCAGTCAAAGGGTAGCGGGAGGGATACGAACCTACGAGCAGTACTTC; CDR3: CASSQRVAGGIRTYEQYF; V: TRBV23-1; J: TRBJ2-7; D: TRBD2; size: -
DNA: TGCGCCAGCAGGTCAGGGGATTGGAACAATGAGCAGTTCTTC; CDR3: CASRSGDWNNEQFF; V: TRBV5-1; J: TRBJ2-1; D: -; size: once
DNA: TGCGCCAGCAGTGAAAACCCTCTGAGCGAGCAGTACTTC; CDR3: CASSENPLSEQYF; V: TRBV10-1; J: TRBJ2-7; D: -; size: once